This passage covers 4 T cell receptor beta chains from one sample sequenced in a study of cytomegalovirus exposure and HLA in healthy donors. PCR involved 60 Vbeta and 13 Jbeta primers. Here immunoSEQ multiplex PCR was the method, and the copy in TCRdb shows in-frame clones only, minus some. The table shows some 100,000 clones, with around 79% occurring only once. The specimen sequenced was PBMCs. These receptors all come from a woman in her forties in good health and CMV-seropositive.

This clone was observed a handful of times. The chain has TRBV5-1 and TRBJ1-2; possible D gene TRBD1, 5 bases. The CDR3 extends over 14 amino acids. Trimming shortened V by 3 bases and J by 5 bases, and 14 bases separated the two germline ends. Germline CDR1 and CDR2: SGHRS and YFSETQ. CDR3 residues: CASSSGGGGYGYTF. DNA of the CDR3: TGCGCCAGCAGCTCAGGTGGGGGGGGATATGGCTACACCTTC.

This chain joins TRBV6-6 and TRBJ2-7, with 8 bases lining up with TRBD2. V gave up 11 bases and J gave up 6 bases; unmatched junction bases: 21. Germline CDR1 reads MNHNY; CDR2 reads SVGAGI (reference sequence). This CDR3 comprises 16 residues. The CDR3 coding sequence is TGTGCCGGGTCGGGGAGCGGGAGCCTCCCAGCCAGCGAGCAGTACTTC. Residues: CAGSGSGSLPASEQYF.

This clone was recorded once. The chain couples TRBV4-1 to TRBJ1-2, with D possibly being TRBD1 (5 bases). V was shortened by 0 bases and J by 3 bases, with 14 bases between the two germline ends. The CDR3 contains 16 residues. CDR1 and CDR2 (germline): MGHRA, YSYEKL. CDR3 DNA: TGCGCCAGCAGCCAAGATGGGGAGGGGAATTACTATGGCTACACCTTC. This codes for CASSQDGEGNYYGYTF.

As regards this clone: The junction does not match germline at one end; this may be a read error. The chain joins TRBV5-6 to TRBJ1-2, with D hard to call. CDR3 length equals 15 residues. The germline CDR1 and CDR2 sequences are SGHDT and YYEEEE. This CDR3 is CASSSGYQGDYGYPF. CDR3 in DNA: TGTGCCAGCAGCTCGGGATACCAAGGCGACTATGGCTACCCCTTC. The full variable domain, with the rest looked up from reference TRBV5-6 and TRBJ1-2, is DAGVTQSPTHLIKTRGQQVTLRCSPKSGHDTVSWYQQALGQGPQFIFQYYEEEERQRGNFPDRFSGHQFPNYSSELNVNALLLGDSALYLCASSSGYQGDYGYPFGSGTRLTVV.